These 2 T cell receptor beta chains were sequenced from one sample in a study of T cell responses to AZD1222 COVID-19 vaccine. The data were produced by immunoSEQ multiplex PCR, yet TCRdb's version contains in-frame clones alone and is incomplete. The sample has some 170,000 clones, about 89% seen once; the top ten hold 1.5% to 2%. This material consisted of peripheral blood, taken on day 0 of AZD1222 vaccination. These receptors all come from an adult in good health.

V usage is TRBV7-2 and J usage is TRBJ1-1, with D unresolved. The CDR3 contains 14 residues. Germline values: CDR1 SGHTA, CDR2 FQGNSA. Trimming removed 2 bases from V and 11 bases from J, with 18 bases in between. This chain's CDR3 is CASSLRSGGLLAFF. In nucleotides, the CDR3 is TGTGCCAGCAGCTTACGAAGTGGAGGGCTGTTGGCTTTCTTT.

This chain joins TRBV5-4 and TRBJ2-4, with 13 nucleotides matching TRBD2. The CDR3 sequence is 18 residues long. J was trimmed by 0 bases and V by 4 bases; bases with no gene match: 7. Germline CDR1 SGHNT, CDR2 YYREEE (reference sequence). CDR3 DNA sequence: TGTGCCAGCAGCGCCGGGACTAGCGGGGACCTAGCCAAAAACATTCAGTACTTC. Translating it yields CASSAGTSGDLAKNIQYF.